The 14 T cell receptor beta chains given below trace back to one sample, sequenced in a study of blood T cell repertoires in COVID-19. Measured with immunoSEQ multiplex PCR; TCRdb has only the in-frame clones, and not every one. The data hold 300,000 or so clones, with roughly 90% observed a single time. Input material: peripheral blood. These receptors originate from a young man who had recovered from COVID-19.

This clone showed up just a few times. The chain is built from TRBV7-9 and TRBJ1-2; D unresolved. V was clipped by 1 base and J by 4 bases, with 4 bases between them. CDR1 is SEHNR and CDR2 is FQNEAQ in the germline V gene (reference sequence). This CDR3 is 12 amino acids long. CDR3 nucleotide sequence: TGTGCCAGCAGCTTAGGGGCCTATGGCTACACCTTC. This translates into CASSLGAYGYTF.

The chain combines TRBV7-3 with TRBJ1-2; weak D call: TRBD1 (6 bases). V gave up 2 bases and J gave up 7 bases, with 20 bases separating them. Germline V gene lookup returns CDR1 SGHTA and CDR2 FQGTGA. This CDR3 region has 16 residues. The chain's CDR3 is CASSLSRDTPSSGYTF. CDR3 nucleotides: TGTGCCAGCAGCTTATCCCGGGACACTCCTAGTAGTGGCTACACCTTC.

The chain uses TRBV12-5 and TRBJ2-1, with TRBD2 identical over 7 bases. This CDR3 region has 14 residues. The J segment lost 10 bases and the V segment lost 1 base, leaving 7 bases of the junction unmatched. Germline V gives CDR1 LGHNT, CDR2 FRNRAP. CDR3 in amino acids: CASGLDPPGLEQFF. DNA of the CDR3: TGTGCTAGTGGTTTGGACCCTCCGGGACTAGAGCAGTTCTTC.

Notes on this clone: The junction differs from germline at one of its ends, possibly a read error. The rearrangement links TRBV18 to TRBJ1-4; 7 bases map to TRBD1. The CDR3 is 14 residues long. Germline V gene data show CDR1 as KGHSH and CDR2 as LQKENI. CDR3 in amino acids: CASSPQGPNEKLFF. The CDR3 bases are TGTGCCAGCTCCCCACAGGGGCCTAATGAAAAACTGTTTTTT.

The J gene is TRBJ1-1, the V gene TRBV4-1, with 7 bases aligning to TRBD1. Trimming cost V 1 base and J 7 bases; bases outside gene matches: 3. The CDR3 runs to 13 residues. Germline V gene data show CDR1 as MGHRA and CDR2 as YSYEKL. In DNA form, the CDR3 reads TGCGCCAGCAGCCAAGGCAGGGGGAGTGAAGCTTTCTTT. Translated: CASSQGRGSEAFF.

The chain couples TRBV7-9 to TRBJ2-7, with 11 positions matching TRBD1. The CDR3 covers 15 residues. V lost 8 bases and J lost 3; bases outside the gene matches: 9. Germline V CDR1 and CDR2: SEHNR, FQNEAQ (reference sequence). CDR3 coding DNA: TGTGCCAGCGGGAATGCGGACAGGGGGCTCTACGAGCAGTACTTC. Encoded protein: CASGNADRGLYEQYF.

The CDR3 loop reads CASTDGVTKNTEAFF. CDR3 nucleotide sequence: TGCGCCAGCACAGACGGAGTTACGAAGAACACTGAAGCTTTCTTT. J is TRBJ1-1 and V is TRBV5-1, with D hard to call. CDR1 is SGHRS, CDR2 YFSETQ, per germline. The CDR3 is 15 residues long. Trimming took off 6 bases at V and 1 base at J, with 16 bases between the two ends. Combining the CDR3 with reference TRBV5-1 and TRBJ1-1 gives the whole variable domain KAGVTQTPRYLIKTRGQQVTLSCSPISGHRSVSWYQQTPGQGLQFLFEYFSETQRNKGNFPGRFSGRQFSNSRSEMNVSTLELGDSALYLCASTDGVTKNTEAFFGQGTRLTVV.

The chain carries TRBV5-5 and TRBJ1-1; possibly TRBD1 for D (5 bases). V was cut by 7 bases and J by 2 bases, with 33 bases left in between. Germline V gene sequence: CDR1 SGHKS, CDR2 YYEKEE (reference sequence). The CDR3 loop spans 20 amino acids. CDR3 sequence (DNA): TGTGCCAGCCGGAAGCCGCGGGGAAGTTGGACCGGGACCCAAAACACTGAAGCTTTCTTT. Protein: CASRKPRGSWTGTQNTEAFF.

The V call is TRBV4-3, the J call TRBJ2-7, with a weak D call TRBD2 (6 bases). The length of the CDR3 is 17 residues. V lost 0 bases and J lost 5, with 20 bases in between. CDR1 LGHNA and CDR2 YSLEER come from the germline V gene. DNA of the CDR3: TGCGCCAGCAGCCAAGACGTTGGGGGGTTCTTTGAGAACGAGCAGTACTTC. It encodes CASSQDVGGFFENEQYF.

J is TRBJ2-3 and V is TRBV7-9, with a tentative D call TRBD1 (6 bases). V lost 0 bases to trimming and J lost 3 bases, with 13 bases between them. The CDR3 sequence is 16 residues long. Germline values: CDR1 SEHNR, CDR2 FQNEAQ (reference sequence). The CDR3 nucleotides are TGTGCCAGCAGCTTAGCTCTTGGGGGCGCGACAGATACGCAGTATTTT. This translates into CASSLALGGATDTQYF.

This chain links TRBV7-2 with TRBJ1-6, with D unclear. Germline CDR1 SGHTA, CDR2 FQGNSA. This CDR3 spans 14 amino acids. Trimming took off 0 bases at V and 10 bases at J, with 10 bases between the two ends. The CDR3 bases are TGTGCCAGCAGCTTAGCCCCAGGCGTATCACCCCTCCACTTT. This codes for CASSLAPGVSPLHF.

The V gene is TRBV4-1, the J gene TRBJ1-5; D unclear. The V and J ends lost 1 base and 7 bases respectively, with 11 bases between them. The CDR3 covers 14 residues. Germline V gene sequence: CDR1 MGHRA, CDR2 YSYEKL. The CDR3 loop is CASSQGPVEQPQHF. CDR3 DNA: TGCGCCAGCAGCCAAGGCCCCGTAGAGCAGCCCCAGCATTTT.

The J gene is TRBJ1-1, the V gene TRBV5-5; D not resolved. The V and J ends lost 4 bases and 3 bases respectively, with 10 bases between them. Germline loops: CDR1 SGHKS, CDR2 YYEKEE (reference sequence). The CDR3 is 13 amino acids. As DNA, the CDR3 is TGTGCCAGCAGCACCGGAGGGTACACTGAAGCTTTCTTT. Its protein is CASSTGGYTEAFF.

The genes are TRBV15 and TRBJ2-5; 9 bases fit TRBD1. Germline V CDR1 and CDR2: LNHNV, YYDKDF (reference sequence). With 0 bases clipped from V and 4 bases from J, the junction kept 3 bases outside the gene matches. This CDR3 region has 15 residues. CDR3 amino acids: CATSRDPGQGETQYF. DNA of the CDR3: TGTGCCACCAGCAGAGATCCGGGACAGGGAGAGACCCAGTACTTC.